This T cell receptor (beta chain) is from a study of identical twins. From germline, CDR1 is SGHNT and CDR2 YYREEE (reference sequence). V gave up 2 bases and J gave up 6 bases, with 10 bases separating them. The CDR3 loop spans 13 amino acids. TCRdb reanalysed the 5' RACE reads using MiXCR and keeps one entry per CDR3 protein. The data show a few hundred thousand distinct CDR3 sequences, 24% seen once. The same sample was also used in a study of T cells expressing NK-cell markers. In that study: Seven of the eight sequenced donors were classified as HCMV-seropositive, and one was classified as seronegative. It remained uncertain whether the expanded NKG2C+ T cell clones were specific for HCMV antigens.

Sequences were obtained from CD4+ T cells sorted from blood. This TCR was sampled from a young woman in good health. The chain is built from TRBV5-4 and TRBJ2-3, with D hard to call. Written as DNA, the CDR3 is TGTGCCAGCAGCTTCCTTCTATCGGATACGCAGTATTTT. Its protein is CASSFLLSDTQYF.